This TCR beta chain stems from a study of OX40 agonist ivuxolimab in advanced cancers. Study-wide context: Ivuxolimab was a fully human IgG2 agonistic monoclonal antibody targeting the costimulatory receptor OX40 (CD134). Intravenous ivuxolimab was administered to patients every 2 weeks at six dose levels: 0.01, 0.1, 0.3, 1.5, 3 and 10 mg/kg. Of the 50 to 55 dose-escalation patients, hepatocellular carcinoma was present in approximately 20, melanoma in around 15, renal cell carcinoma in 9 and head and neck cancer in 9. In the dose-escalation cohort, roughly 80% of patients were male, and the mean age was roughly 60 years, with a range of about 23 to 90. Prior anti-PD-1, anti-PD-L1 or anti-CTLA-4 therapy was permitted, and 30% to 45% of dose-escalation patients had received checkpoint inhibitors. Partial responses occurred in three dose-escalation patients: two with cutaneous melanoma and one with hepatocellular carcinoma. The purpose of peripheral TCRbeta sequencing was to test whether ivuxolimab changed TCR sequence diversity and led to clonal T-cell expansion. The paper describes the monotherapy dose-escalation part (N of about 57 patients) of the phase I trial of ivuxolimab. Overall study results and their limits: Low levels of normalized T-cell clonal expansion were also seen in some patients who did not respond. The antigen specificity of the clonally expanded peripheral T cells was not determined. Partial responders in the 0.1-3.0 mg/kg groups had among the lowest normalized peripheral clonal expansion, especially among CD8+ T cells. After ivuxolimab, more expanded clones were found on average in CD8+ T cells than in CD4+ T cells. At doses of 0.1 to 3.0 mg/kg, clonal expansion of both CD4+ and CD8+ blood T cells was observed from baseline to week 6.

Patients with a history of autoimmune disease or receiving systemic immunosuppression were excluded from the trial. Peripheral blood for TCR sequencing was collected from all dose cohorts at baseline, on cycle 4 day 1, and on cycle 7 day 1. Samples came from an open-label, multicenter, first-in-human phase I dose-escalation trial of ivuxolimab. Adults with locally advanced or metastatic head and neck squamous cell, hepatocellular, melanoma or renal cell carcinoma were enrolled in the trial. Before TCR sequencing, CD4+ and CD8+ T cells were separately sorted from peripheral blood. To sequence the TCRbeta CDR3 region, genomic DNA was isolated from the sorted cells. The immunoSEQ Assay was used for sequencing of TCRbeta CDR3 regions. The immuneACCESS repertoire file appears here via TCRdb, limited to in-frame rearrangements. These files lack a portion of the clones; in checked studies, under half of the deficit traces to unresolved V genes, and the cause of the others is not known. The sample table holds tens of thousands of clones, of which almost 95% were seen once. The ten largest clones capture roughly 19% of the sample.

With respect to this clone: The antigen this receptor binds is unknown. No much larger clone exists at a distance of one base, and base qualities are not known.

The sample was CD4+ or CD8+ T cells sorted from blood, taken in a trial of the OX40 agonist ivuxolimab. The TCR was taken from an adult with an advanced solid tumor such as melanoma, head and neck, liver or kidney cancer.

The nucleotide sequence reads as follows: TGTGCCAGCAGCCCCGAACATAATGAAAAACTGTTTTTT. This gives the protein CASSPEHNEKLFF. In this chain, TRBV7-9 is recombined with TRBJ1-4; the D gene identity is not certain. The cysteine opens and the phenylalanine closes a CDR3 of 13 amino acids. Only the CDR3 region is kept as DNA, spanning 39 bases read in frame from base 1. Trimming removed 5 bases from V and 4 bases from J, leaving 8 bases between the germline ends. CDR1 SEHNR and CDR2 FQNEAQ were looked up in the germline V gene (reference sequence).